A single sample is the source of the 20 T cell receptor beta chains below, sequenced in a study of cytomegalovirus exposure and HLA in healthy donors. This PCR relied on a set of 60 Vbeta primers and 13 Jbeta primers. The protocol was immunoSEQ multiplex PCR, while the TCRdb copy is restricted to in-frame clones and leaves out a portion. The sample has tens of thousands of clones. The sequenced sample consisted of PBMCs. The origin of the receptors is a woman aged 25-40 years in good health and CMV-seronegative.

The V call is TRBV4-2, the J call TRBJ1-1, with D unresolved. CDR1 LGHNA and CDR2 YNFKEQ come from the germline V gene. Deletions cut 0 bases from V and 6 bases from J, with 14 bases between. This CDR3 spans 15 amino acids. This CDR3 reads CASSQDSGSRAEAFF. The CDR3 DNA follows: TGTGCCAGCAGCCAAGATTCGGGGAGCCGCGCTGAAGCTTTCTTT.

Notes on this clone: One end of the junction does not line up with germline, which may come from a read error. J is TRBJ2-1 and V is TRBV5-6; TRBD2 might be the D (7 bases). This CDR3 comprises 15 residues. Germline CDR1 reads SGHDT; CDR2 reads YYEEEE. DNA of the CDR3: TGTGCCACCAGCCATTCGGGGGGCCCTTACAATGAGCAGTTCTTC. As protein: CATSHSGGPYNEQFF.

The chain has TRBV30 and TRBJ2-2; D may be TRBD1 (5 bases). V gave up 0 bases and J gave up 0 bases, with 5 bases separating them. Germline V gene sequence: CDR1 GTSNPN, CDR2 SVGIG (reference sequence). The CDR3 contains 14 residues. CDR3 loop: CAWSVQANTGELFF. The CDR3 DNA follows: TGTGCCTGGAGTGTACAGGCGAACACCGGGGAGCTGTTTTTT.

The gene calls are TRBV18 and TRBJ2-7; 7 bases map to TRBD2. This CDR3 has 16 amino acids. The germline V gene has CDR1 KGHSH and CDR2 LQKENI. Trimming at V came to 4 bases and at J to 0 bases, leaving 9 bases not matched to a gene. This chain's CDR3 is CASSLIAGTNSYEQYF. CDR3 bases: TGTGCCAGCTCACTAATAGCCGGGACTAACTCCTACGAGCAGTACTTC.

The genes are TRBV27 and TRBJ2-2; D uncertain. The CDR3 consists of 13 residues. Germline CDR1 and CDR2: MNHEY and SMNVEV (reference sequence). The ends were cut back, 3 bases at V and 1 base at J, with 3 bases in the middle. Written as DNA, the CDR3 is TGTGCCAGCAGTTTTCGGAACACCGGGGAGCTGTTTTTT. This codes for CASSFRNTGELFF.

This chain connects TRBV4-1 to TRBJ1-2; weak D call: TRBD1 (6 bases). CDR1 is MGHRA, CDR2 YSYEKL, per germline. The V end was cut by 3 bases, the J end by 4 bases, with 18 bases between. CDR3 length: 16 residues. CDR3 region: CASSQGTTGYVYGYTF. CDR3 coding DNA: TGCGCCAGCAGCCAGGGAACGACAGGTTACGTCTATGGCTACACCTTC.

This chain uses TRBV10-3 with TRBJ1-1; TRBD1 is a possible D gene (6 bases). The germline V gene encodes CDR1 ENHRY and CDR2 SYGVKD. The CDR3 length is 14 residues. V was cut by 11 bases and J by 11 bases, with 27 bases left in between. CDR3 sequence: CASHPTGLGGAAFF. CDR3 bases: TGTGCCTCTCACCCTACAGGGTTGGGGGGGGCGGCTTTCTTT.

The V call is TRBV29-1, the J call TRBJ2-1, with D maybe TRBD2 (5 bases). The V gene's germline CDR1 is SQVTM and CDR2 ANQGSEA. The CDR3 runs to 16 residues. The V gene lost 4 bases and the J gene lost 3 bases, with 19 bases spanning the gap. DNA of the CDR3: TGCAGCGTTGGACCTATGGAGGTACGGGGCTACAATGAGCAGTTCTTC. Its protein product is CSVGPMEVRGYNEQFF.

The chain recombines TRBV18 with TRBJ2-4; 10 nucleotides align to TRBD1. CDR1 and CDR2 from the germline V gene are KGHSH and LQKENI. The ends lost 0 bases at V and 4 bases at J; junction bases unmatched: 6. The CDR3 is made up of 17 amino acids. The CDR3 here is CASSPPPAGQGKNIQYF. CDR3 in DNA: TGTGCCAGCTCACCACCCCCGGCGGGACAGGGGAAAAACATTCAGTACTTC.

Here the CDR3 reads CASSERGTDGYTF. CDR3 nucleotides: TGTGCCAGCAGTGAAAGGGGGACAGATGGCTACACCTTC. The chain recombines TRBV6-1 with TRBJ1-2; 7 nucleotides agree with TRBD1. Germline V gene sequence: CDR1 MNHNS, CDR2 SASEGT. The CDR3 is 13 amino acids. Trimming cost V 2 bases and J 6 bases; bases outside gene matches: 3.

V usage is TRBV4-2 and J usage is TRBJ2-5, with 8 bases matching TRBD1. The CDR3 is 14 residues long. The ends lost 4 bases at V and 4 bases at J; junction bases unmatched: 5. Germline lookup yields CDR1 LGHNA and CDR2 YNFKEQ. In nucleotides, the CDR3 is TGTGCCAGCAGCCGGGGACAGGCAGGAGAGACCCAGTACTTC. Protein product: CASSRGQAGETQYF.

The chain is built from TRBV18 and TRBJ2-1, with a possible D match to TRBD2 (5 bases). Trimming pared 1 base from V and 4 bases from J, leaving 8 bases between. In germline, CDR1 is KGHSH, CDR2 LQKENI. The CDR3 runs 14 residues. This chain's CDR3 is CASSPQRSYNEQFF. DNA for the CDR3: TGTGCCAGCTCACCACAGCGGAGTTACAATGAGCAGTTCTTC. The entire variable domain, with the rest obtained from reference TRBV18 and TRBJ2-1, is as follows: NAGVMQNPRHLVRRRGQEARLRCSPMKGHSHVYWYRQLPEEGLKFMVYLQKENIIDESGMPKERFSAEFPKEGPSILRIQQVVRGDSAAYFCASSPQRSYNEQFFGPGTRLTVL.

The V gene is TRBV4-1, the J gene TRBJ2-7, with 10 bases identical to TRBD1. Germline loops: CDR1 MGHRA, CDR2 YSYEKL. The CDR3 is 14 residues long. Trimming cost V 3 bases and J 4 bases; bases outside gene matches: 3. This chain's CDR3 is CASSQGDRGYEQYF. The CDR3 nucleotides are TGCGCCAGCAGCCAGGGGGACAGGGGTTACGAGCAGTACTTC.

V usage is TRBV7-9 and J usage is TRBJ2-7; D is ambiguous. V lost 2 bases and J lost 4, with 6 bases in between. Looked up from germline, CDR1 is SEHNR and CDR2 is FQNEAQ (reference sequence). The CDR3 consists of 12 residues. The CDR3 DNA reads TGTGCCAGCAGCTTAATTGAGTACGAGCAGTACTTC. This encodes CASSLIEYEQYF.

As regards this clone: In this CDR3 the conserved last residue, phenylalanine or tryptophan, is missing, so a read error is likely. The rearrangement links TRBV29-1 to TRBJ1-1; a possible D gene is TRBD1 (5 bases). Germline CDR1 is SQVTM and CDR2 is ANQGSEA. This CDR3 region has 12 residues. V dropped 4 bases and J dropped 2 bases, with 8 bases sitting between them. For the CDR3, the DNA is TGCAGCGTTGGGGGGGGTAACACTGAAGCTTTCCTT. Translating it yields CSVGGGNTEAFL.

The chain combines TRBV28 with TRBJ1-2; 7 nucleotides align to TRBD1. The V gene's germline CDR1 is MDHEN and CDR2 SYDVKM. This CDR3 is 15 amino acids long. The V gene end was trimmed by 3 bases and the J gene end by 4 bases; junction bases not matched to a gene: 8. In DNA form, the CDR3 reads TGTGCCAGCAGTTTGTTAGGGGACAGCATCTATGGCTACACCTTC. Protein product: CASSLLGDSIYGYTF.

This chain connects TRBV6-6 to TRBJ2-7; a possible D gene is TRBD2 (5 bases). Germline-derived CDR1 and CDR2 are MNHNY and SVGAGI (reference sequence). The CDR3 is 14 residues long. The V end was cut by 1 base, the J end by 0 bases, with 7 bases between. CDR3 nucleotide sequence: TGTGCCAGCAGTTACTTCCGGGACTCCTACGAGCAGTACTTC. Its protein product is CASSYFRDSYEQYF.

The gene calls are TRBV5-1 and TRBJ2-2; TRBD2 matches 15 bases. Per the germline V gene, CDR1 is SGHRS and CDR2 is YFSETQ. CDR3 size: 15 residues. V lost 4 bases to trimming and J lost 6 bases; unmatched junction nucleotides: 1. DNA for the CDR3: TGCGCCAGCAGCCGGACTAGCGGGGGGGCCGGGGAGCTGTTTTTT. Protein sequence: CASSRTSGGAGELFF.

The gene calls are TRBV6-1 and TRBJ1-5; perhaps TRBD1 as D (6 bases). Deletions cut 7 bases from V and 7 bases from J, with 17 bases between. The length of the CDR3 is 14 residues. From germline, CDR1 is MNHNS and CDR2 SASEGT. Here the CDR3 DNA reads TGTGCCAGCACGTACCAGGGGAGCGGCCAGCCCCAGCATTTT. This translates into CASTYQGSGQPQHF.

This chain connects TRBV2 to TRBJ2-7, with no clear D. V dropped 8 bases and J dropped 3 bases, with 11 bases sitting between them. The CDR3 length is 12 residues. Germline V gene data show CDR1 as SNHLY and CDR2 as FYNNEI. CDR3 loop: CASRNADYEQYF. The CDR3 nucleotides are TGTGCCAGCCGGAATGCGGACTACGAGCAGTACTTC. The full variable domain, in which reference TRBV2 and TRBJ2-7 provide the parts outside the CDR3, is EPEVTQTPSHQVTQMGQEVILRCVPISNHLYFYWYRQILGQKVEFLVSFYNNEISEKSEIFDDQFSVERPDGSNFTLKIRSTKLEDSAMYFCASRNADYEQYFGPGTRLTVT.